What follows are 24 T cell receptor beta chains derived from one specimen sequenced in a study of shared clonotypes between healthy human individuals. Naive CD8 cells lacked CD45RO, underwent positive selection for CCR7 and left out terminally differentiated effector memory CD45RA+ cells. Sequencing was performed with immunoSEQ multiplex PCR; in TCRdb, only in-frame clones are kept and a portion is missing. The sample has about 1.9 million clones; around 93% are singletons. Sequencing input: naive CD8+ T cells from PBMCs. Receptor source: a young man in good health. Some clones in this sample may be carry-over from other donors' samples.

This chain joins TRBV6-4 and TRBJ1-1; TRBD1 matches at 7 bases. Looked up from germline, CDR1 is MRHNA and CDR2 is SNTAGT. The CDR3 totals 15 residues. V lost 0 bases to trimming and J lost 10 bases; unmatched junction nucleotides: 11. CDR3 bases: TGTGCCAGCAGTGACTCGATGACAGGGCCGGCTGGAGCTTTCTTT. As protein: CASSDSMTGPAGAFF.

The rearrangement uses TRBV5-1 and TRBJ1-2; 12 bases agree with TRBD1. The V gene's germline CDR1 is SGHRS and CDR2 YFSETQ. With V trimmed by 4 bases and J by 4 bases, 8 bases remained unmatched. This CDR3 is 16 amino acids long. The CDR3 DNA sequence: TGCGCCAGCAGCGAAACCGGGACAGGGGGCGGCTATGGCTACACCTTC. The encoded protein is CASSETGTGGGYGYTF.

The sample holds one count of this clone. Here the CDR3 DNA reads TGTGCCAGCAGCCGCGTGGGGGTAAGGGAGACCCAGTACTTC. It specifies CASSRVGVRETQYF. The chain employs TRBV7-8 and TRBJ2-5; D may be TRBD1 or TRBD2 (5 bases each). Germline V gene sequence: CDR1 SGHVS, CDR2 FQNEAQ. Trimming removed 5 bases from V and 5 bases from J, with 15 bases in between. The length of the CDR3 is 14 residues.

The chain combines TRBV29-1 with TRBJ1-4; D remains unclear. This CDR3 comprises 15 residues. V lost 3 bases to trimming and J lost 5 bases, with 16 bases between them. The V gene's germline CDR1 is SQVTM and CDR2 ANQGSEA. The CDR3 DNA sequence: TGCAGCGTTGAGAACAATCTAGCAGTCAATGAAAAACTGTTTTTT. It encodes CSVENNLAVNEKLFF.

This chain uses TRBV7-3 with TRBJ1-1; D remains ambiguous. This CDR3 comprises 14 residues. Trimming took off 5 bases at V and 0 bases at J, with 10 bases between the two ends. Germline V CDR1 and CDR2: SGHTA, FQGTGA. CDR3 residues: CASSATGMNTEAFF. The DNA for the CDR3 is TGTGCCAGCAGCGCCACTGGTATGAACACTGAAGCTTTCTTT.

A single count supports this clone. The chain links TRBV27 to TRBJ2-7; 7 bases agree with TRBD1. Germline trimming cut 3 bases from V and 6 bases from J; bases unmatched to any gene: 17. This CDR3 contains 17 residues. Germline loops: CDR1 MNHEY, CDR2 SMNVEV (reference sequence). CDR3 amino acids: CASSFSTGVQRLGEQYF. In DNA form, the CDR3 reads TGTGCCAGCAGTTTTTCTACAGGGGTTCAGCGGCTGGGCGAGCAGTACTTC.

The CDR3 loop reads CASSQGVGSYNEQFF. The CDR3 coding sequence is TGCGCCAGCAGCCAAGGGGTGGGATCCTACAATGAGCAGTTCTTC. The chain is built from TRBV4-1 and TRBJ2-1; no reliable D call. CDR1 MGHRA and CDR2 YSYEKL come from the germline V gene. The V end lost 1 base, the J end lost 1 base, and 8 bases lay between the germline ends. The CDR3 runs 15 residues.

The J gene is TRBJ2-1, the V gene TRBV7-9, with a weak D call TRBD2 (6 bases). Germline lookup yields CDR1 SEHNR and CDR2 FQNEAQ (reference sequence). Trimming removed 4 bases from V and 3 bases from J, with 13 bases in between. This CDR3 is built from 15 residues. CDR3 region: CASSSRDSNYNEQFF. In DNA, the CDR3 is TGTGCCAGCAGCTCCCGGGACTCCAACTACAATGAGCAGTTCTTC.

The rearrangement joins TRBV7-6 to TRBJ2-7, with a tentative D call TRBD2 (6 bases). Germline CDR1 reads SGHVS; CDR2 reads FNYEAQ. This CDR3 contains 14 residues. The V and J ends lost 5 bases and 2 bases respectively, with 13 bases between them. The CDR3 nucleotides read TGTGCCAGCAGCCCCGCGGAGGGGCCCTACGAGCAGTACTTC. It codes for CASSPAEGPYEQYF.

The chain couples TRBV19 to TRBJ2-7; TRBD1 agrees at 9 bases. The CDR3 is made up of 14 amino acids. V shed 5 bases, J shed 4 bases, and the junction held 6 bases outside the gene matches. Germline-derived CDR1 and CDR2 are LNHDA and SQIVND (reference sequence). In DNA, the CDR3 is TGTGCCAGTAGTCCCTCGGACAGGGGATACGAGCAGTACTTC. Translating it yields CASSPSDRGYEQYF.

This clone was observed a single time. This specimen includes other DNA sequences encoding the same CDR3. The chain carries TRBV27 and TRBJ2-7, with a tentative D call TRBD1 (5 bases). Germline CDR1 is MNHEY and CDR2 is SMNVEV (reference sequence). This CDR3 comprises 13 residues. The germline V and J ends were trimmed by 3 bases and 0 bases, with 6 bases remaining between them. As DNA, the CDR3 is TGTGCCAGCAGTTTTGACAGCTCCTACGAGCAGTACTTC. This encodes CASSFDSSYEQYF.

The genes are TRBV7-2 and TRBJ2-7; 12 nucleotides agree with TRBD2. The junction had 2 bases not matched to a gene; V was cut back by 4 bases and J by 1 base. Germline V lookup: CDR1 SGHTA, CDR2 FQGNSA. The CDR3 is 15 amino acids. The CDR3 nucleotides read TGTGCCAGCAGCTCCCTAGCGGGAGGGTCCTACGAGCAGTACTTC. The encoded protein is CASSSLAGGSYEQYF.

The CDR3 is CASTSHQGSPEAFF. The CDR3, as DNA: TGTGCCAGTACCAGCCATCAGGGTTCTCCTGAAGCTTTCTTT. The genes are TRBV19 and TRBJ1-1, with a possible D match to TRBD1 (5 bases). There are 14 residues in the CDR3. Looked up from germline, CDR1 is LNHDA and CDR2 is SQIVND (reference sequence). The V end was cut by 7 bases, the J end by 6 bases, with 18 bases between.

The V call is TRBV5-4, the J call TRBJ2-7; 7 nucleotides agree with TRBD1. CDR1 is SGHNT and CDR2 is YYREEE in the germline V gene (reference sequence). The CDR3 totals 15 residues. V trimming: 5 bases; J trimming: 0 bases; junction bases outside the gene matches: 8. CDR3 DNA: TGTGCCAGCAGTTATGACAGGGACAGCTCCTACGAGCAGTACTTC. This translates into CASSYDRDSSYEQYF.

The chain links TRBV7-9 to TRBJ1-4; maybe TRBD1 (6 bases). Between the trimmed V and J ends, which lost 4 bases and 1 base, there was a span of 13 bases. This CDR3 spans 16 amino acids. Germline lookup yields CDR1 SEHNR and CDR2 FQNEAQ (reference sequence). CDR3 nucleotides: TGTGCCAGCAGCTGGGTGCGCAGGGGAACTAATGAAAAACTGTTTTTT. Protein sequence: CASSWVRRGTNEKLFF.

J is TRBJ2-6 and V is TRBV7-9; weak D call: TRBD1 (6 bases). Germline V lookup: CDR1 SEHNR, CDR2 FQNEAQ (reference sequence). The germline V and J ends were trimmed by 6 bases and 8 bases, with 17 bases remaining between them. The CDR3 totals 15 residues. The CDR3: CASSYPQGRTNVLTF. CDR3 nucleotides: TGTGCCAGCAGTTACCCACAGGGAAGGACCAACGTCCTGACTTTC.

V and J are TRBV2 and TRBJ2-3; TRBD2 aligns across 14 bases. Germline-derived CDR1 and CDR2 are SNHLY and FYNNEI. The J segment lost 6 bases and the V segment lost 6 bases, leaving 23 bases of the junction unmatched. The CDR3 spans 21 residues. In nucleotides, the CDR3 is TGTGCCAGCAGCACTACGGCTAGGGCGGGGGGACTAGCGGGAGATTCGGATACGCAGTATTTT. The encoded protein is CASSTTARAGGLAGDSDTQYF.

V gene TRBV19 combines with J gene TRBJ2-7; TRBD1 is a possible D gene (6 bases). CDR1 is LNHDA and CDR2 is SQIVND in the germline V gene (reference sequence). This CDR3 comprises 13 residues. V was trimmed by 8 bases and J by 0 bases, leaving 11 bases between them. The CDR3 DNA is TGTGCCAGTGCGGACAGAGACTCCTACGAGCAGTACTTC. Translated, it gives CASADRDSYEQYF.

The chain combines TRBV2 with TRBJ2-5; 16 bases are a match to TRBD2. V was clipped by 6 bases and J by 3 bases; unmatched bases: 10. The germline CDR1 and CDR2 sequences are SNHLY and FYNNEI. The CDR3 sequence is 18 residues long. The CDR3 nucleotides are TGTGCCAGCAGCAGAACAGTGGGACTAGCGGGAGGGGAAGAGACCCAGTACTTC. It is translated as CASSRTVGLAGGEETQYF.

The CDR3 region is CASSVDKASLSYEQYF. As DNA, the CDR3 is TGTGCCAGCAGTGTCGACAAAGCGTCCCTCTCCTACGAGCAGTACTTC. The chain carries TRBV2 and TRBJ2-7; no clear D gene. Germline V CDR1 and CDR2: SNHLY, FYNNEI. CDR3 size: 16 residues. V dropped 4 bases and J dropped 0 bases, with 16 bases sitting between them.

V is TRBV27 and J is TRBJ2-2, with D possibly being TRBD1 (5 bases). V lost 5 bases, J lost 10 bases, and 14 bases lay in between. The CDR3 is made up of 13 amino acids. Germline CDR1 is MNHEY and CDR2 is SMNVEV (reference sequence). CDR3: CASSGVRAVELFF. As DNA, the CDR3 is TGTGCCAGCAGTGGTGTCAGGGCCGTGGAGCTGTTTTTT.

The genes are TRBV7-7 and TRBJ1-1; unclear D gene. This CDR3 spans 13 amino acids. Per germline, CDR1 SSHAT and CDR2 FNYEAQ (reference sequence). V lost 5 bases and J lost 3, with 10 bases in between. CDR3 sequence reads: CASSQERYTEAFF. Here the CDR3 DNA reads TGTGCCAGCAGCCAAGAGAGGTACACTGAAGCTTTCTTT.

The chain carries TRBV27 and TRBJ1-2; D gene ambiguous. The germline V gene has CDR1 MNHEY and CDR2 SMNVEV (reference sequence). The CDR3 sequence is 14 residues long. V was shortened by 3 bases and J by 5 bases, with 13 bases between the two germline ends. As DNA, the CDR3 is TGTGCCAGCAGTTTTGCCAGCGGTGCGTATGGCTACACCTTC. Its protein product is CASSFASGAYGYTF.

The chain combines TRBV4-3 with TRBJ1-1; no clear D. Germline CDR1 is LGHNA and CDR2 is YSLEER. V lost 4 bases, J lost 1 base, and 7 bases lay in between. The CDR3 sequence is 13 residues long. The CDR3 nucleotides are TGCGCCAGCAGCCTCGGCCAGAACACTGAAGCTTTCTTT. Protein product: CASSLGQNTEAFF.